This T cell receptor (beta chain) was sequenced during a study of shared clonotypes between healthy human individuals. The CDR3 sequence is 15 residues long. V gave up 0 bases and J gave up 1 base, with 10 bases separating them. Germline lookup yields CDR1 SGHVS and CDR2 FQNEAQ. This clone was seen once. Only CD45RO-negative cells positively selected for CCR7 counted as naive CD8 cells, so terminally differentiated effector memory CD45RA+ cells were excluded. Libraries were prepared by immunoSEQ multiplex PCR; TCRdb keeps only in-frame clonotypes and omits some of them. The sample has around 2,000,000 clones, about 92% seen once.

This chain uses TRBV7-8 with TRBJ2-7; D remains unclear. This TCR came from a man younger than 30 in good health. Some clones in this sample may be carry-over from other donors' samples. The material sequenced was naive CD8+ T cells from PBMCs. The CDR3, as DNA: TGTGCCAGCAGCTTAGCCAGGACCCTATCCTACGAGCAGTACTTC. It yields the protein CASSLARTLSYEQYF.